This T cell receptor (beta chain) was captured by sequencing in a study of spatial heterogeneity in lung cancer. Study-wide results and caveats: Ubiquitous expanded tumor TCRs were observed in blood more at resection than follow-up.

Germline CDR1 is SNHLY and CDR2 is FYNNEI. V lost 6 bases to trimming and J lost 5 bases; unmatched junction nucleotides: 9. The CDR3 has 16 residues. This clonotype has more than one count but fewer than ten. Its antigen is not identified. One entry per CDR3 protein results from TCRdb running MiXCR on the 5' RACE reads. The sample includes about 14,000 distinct CDR3 sequences, about 9.4% of them seen just once. The time point was: sample taken at primary tumor resection. The sequenced material consisted of unsorted whole RNA from tumor, nontumor lung or frozen PBMC. Samples were donated by 72 untreated early-stage non-small cell lung cancer patients.

The sample here was PBMCs, taken at surgery. The V gene is TRBV2, the J gene TRBJ2-3; 12 nucleotides agree with TRBD2. The TCR comes from a male donor with early-stage non-small cell lung cancer. The CDR3 region has the DNA TGTGCCAGCAGGCGTTCTAGCGGGAGGGCCGAAGATACGCAGTATTTT. It codes for CASRRSSGRAEDTQYF.